Listed below are T cell receptor beta chains from one sample, sequenced in a study of T-cell reconstitution after alpha-beta-depleted transplantation in children. TCRdb re-called the PCR reads with MiXCR, one entry per CDR3 protein. The data hold about 200,000 distinct CDR3 sequences, with roughly a sixth observed a single time. Material: PBMCs, mostly from graft donor cells, obtained 360 days after TCRalphabeta/CD19-depleted stem cell transplant. The receptors come from a male patient aged 2-15 years who had a stem cell transplant for acute lymphoblastic leukemia, so the T cells may come from the graft donor. CDR3s include the opening cysteine and the closing phenylalanine or tryptophan. A D gene is named only where the DNA matches it firmly. Size tells how often a clone was seen (once, few, many) or the class of an expanded clone, and some rows leave it out.

v_gene	j_gene	d_gene	abundance	CDR3nt	CDR3aa
TRBV5-6	TRBJ2-5	-	-	TGTGCCAGCATCCAAAAGGGCGCCAGTACCCAGTACTTC	CASIQKGASTQYF
TRBV6-5	TRBJ2-7	TRBD1	few	TGTGCCAGCAGTTACGACAGGGATGTGGTGTACGAGCAGTACTTC	CASSYDRDVVYEQYF
TRBV6-2/TRBV6-3	TRBJ1-4	TRBD1	-	TGTGCCAGCAGCCTCCCCCCAGGGGGAAGTCCCACTAATGAAAAACTGTTTTTT	CASSLPPGGSPTNEKLFF
TRBV20-1	TRBJ1-1	-	many	TGCAGTGCTCGACCCGGGACCGCCAACACTGAAGCTTTCTTT	CSARPGTANTEAFF
TRBV29-1	TRBJ2-3	-	-	TGCAGCGTTCATGGCGGGGTCACAGATACGCAGTATTTT	CSVHGGVTDTQYF
TRBV10-3	TRBJ2-5	-	many	TGTGCCATCAGTGATGGTGGGAACAAAGAGACCCAGTACTTC	CAISDGGNKETQYF
TRBV7-2	TRBJ1-3	-	few	TGTGCCAGCAGCTTAGCTGGGTCGGTGGGAAACACCATATATTTT	CASSLAGSVGNTIYF
TRBV29-1	TRBJ2-7	-	few	TGCAGCGGCCAGATAGGGGTAACCTACGAGCAGTACTTC	CSGQIGVTYEQYF
TRBV12-1	TRBJ2-5	-	-	TGTGCCAGCAGCTTTGAAGGCACCGAAGAGACCCAGTACTTC	CASSFEGTEETQYF
TRBV7-2	TRBJ1-2	-	few	TGTGCCAGCAGCTTACCTCCCGGGGGTTACGCTAACTATGGCTACACCTTC	CASSLPPGGYANYGYTF
TRBV28	TRBJ1-2	-	-	TGTGCCAGCCAGGCGGGGTGGGCTGGCTATGGCTACACCTTC	CASQAGWAGYGYTF
TRBV5-6	TRBJ2-1	TRBD2	-	TGTGCCAGCAGCTTGGTAGGGCTAGCGGGCTCCTACAATGAGCAGTTCTTC	CASSLVGLAGSYNEQFF
TRBV6-2/TRBV6-3	TRBJ2-1	-	many	TGTGCCAGCAGTTCTGGGATCGAGCAGTTCTTC	CASSSGIEQFF
TRBV27	TRBJ2-2	TRBD1	-	TGTGCCAGCAGTTTAGGGGGACAGGGGTACACCGGGGAGCTGTTTTTT	CASSLGGQGYTGELFF
TRBV7-8	TRBJ2-5	-	many	TGTGCCAGCAGCTCCTGGACGGAACAAGAGACCCAGTACTTC	CASSSWTEQETQYF
TRBV5-1	TRBJ2-5	TRBD1	few	TGCGCCAGCAGCTCAATGCCGTCAGGGGGCGAGACCCAGTACTTC	CASSSMPSGGETQYF
TRBV27	TRBJ1-2	TRBD1	once	TGTGCCAGCAGTTCAACGACAGGGGCGCTCTATGGCTACACCTTC	CASSSTTGALYGYTF
TRBV20-1	TRBJ1-1	TRBD1	-	TGCAGTGCAAAAGGCGGGCCCGGACAGGGAAACACTGAAGCTTTCTTT	CSAKGGPGQGNTEAFF
TRBV20-1	TRBJ2-7	-	few	TGCAGTGCTAGAGCCAGACAGGCCTTCTACGAGCAGTACTTC	CSARARQAFYEQYF
TRBV23-1	TRBJ2-2	-	-	TGCGCCAGCAGCCAAAGTACCGGGGAGCTGTTTTTT	CASSQSTGELFF
TRBV4-3	TRBJ2-3	-	few	TGCGCCAGCAGCCAAGATCGATGGGGGACAGATACGCAGTATTTT	CASSQDRWGTDTQYF
TRBV7-6	TRBJ1-2	-	many	TGTGCCAGCAGCTTCGGCCCAGGGGTGCTTGGCTACACCTTC	CASSFGPGVLGYTF
TRBV15	TRBJ1-1	-	-	TGTGCCACCAGCAGAGATGGTGGGAGCTCTGAAGCTTTCTTT	CATSRDGGSSEAFF
TRBV7-9	TRBJ2-1	TRBD2	few	TGTGCCAGCAGCGCGGGGACTAGCGGGGAGGGTTTCGATGAGCAGTTCTTC	CASSAGTSGEGFDEQFF
TRBV6-5	TRBJ2-1	-	many	TGTGCCAGCAGTTACTTGCAGCTCTCCTACAATGAGCAGTTCTTC	CASSYLQLSYNEQFF
TRBV7-2	TRBJ2-7	-	-	TGTGCCAGCAGTTACGCAGGGGAAGGCGAGCAGTACTTC	CASSYAGEGEQYF
TRBV12-3/TRBV12-4	TRBJ1-6	TRBD1	many	TGTGCCAGCAGTTACCGACAGGGGTCCACCCTCCACTTT	CASSYRQGSTLHF
TRBV24-1	TRBJ2-3	-	-	TGTGCCACCAGTATACCCGGGGACTCAGATACGCAGTATTTT	CATSIPGDSDTQYF
TRBV5-1	TRBJ2-3	-	many	TGCGCCAGCAGCTTGTTAGGAGGGCAGGGCACAGATACGCAGTATTTT	CASSLLGGQGTDTQYF
TRBV7-9	TRBJ2-5	-	-	TGTGCCAGCAGCACCCTCACCTCGATTCAAGAGACCCAGTACTTC	CASSTLTSIQETQYF
TRBV12-3/TRBV12-4	TRBJ1-3	-	few	TGTGCCAGCAGTTTGGTACAGCGGAACACCATATATTTT	CASSLVQRNTIYF
TRBV11-2	TRBJ2-7	-	few	TGTGCCAGCAGCTTAGGAGGGTTGATCGTCGAGCAGTACTTC	CASSLGGLIVEQYF
TRBV29-1	TRBJ1-2	-	-	TGCAGCGTTACGCGGGACACCGGGGGCTACACCTTC	CSVTRDTGGYTF
TRBV6-5	TRBJ2-3	-	few	TGTGCCAGCAGTTACTGGGCTAGCCGACCCACAGATACGCAGTATTTT	CASSYWASRPTDTQYF
TRBV12-3/TRBV12-4	TRBJ2-2	TRBD1	-	TGTGCCAGCACCACCGCCCGGGTAGGGAAGGGGGCAGGCGGGGAGCTGTTTTTT	CASTTARVGKGAGGELFF
TRBV27	TRBJ1-1	-	few	TGTGCCAGCAAGAGACAGGTAGGGGCTAACACTGAAGCTTTCTTT	CASKRQVGANTEAFF
TRBV10-1	TRBJ2-2	TRBD1	-	TGCGCCAGCAGAATCGGGGGACAGGGCAACACCGGGGAGCTGTTTTTT	CASRIGGQGNTGELFF
TRBV27	TRBJ2-3	-	-	TGTGCCAGCATGAGGGCGTGGGCAGGGAAGGCAGATACGCAGTATTTT	CASMRAWAGKADTQYF
TRBV12-3/TRBV12-4	TRBJ1-3	-	few	TGTGCCAGCAGATACCAGGGGTTGAGGGACACCATATATTTT	CASRYQGLRDTIYF
TRBV15	TRBJ2-7	-	-	TGTGCCACCGGAGACGCGGACATCTCCACCCCCTACGAGCAGTACTTC	CATGDADISTPYEQYF
TRBV7-8	TRBJ2-2	TRBD1	-	TGTGCCAGCAGCATCGTAAAAACAGGGGCCGGGGAGCTGTTTTTT	CASSIVKTGAGELFF
TRBV5-6	TRBJ2-5	TRBD2	few	TGTGCCAGCAGCTCGGGACTAGCGGGCCTGTACCAAGAGACCCAGTACTTC	CASSSGLAGLYQETQYF
TRBV6-5	TRBJ1-2	-	many	TGTGCCAGCAGTTACAGCAGGAACTATGGCTACACCTTC	CASSYSRNYGYTF
TRBV20-1	TRBJ1-1	-	few	TGCAGTGCTGGTCGACAGAGCACAGCTTTCTTT	CSAGRQSTAFF
TRBV9	TRBJ2-7	-	-	TGTGCCAGCAGCGTAGGGACTAATACCTACGAGCAGTACTTC	CASSVGTNTYEQYF
TRBV6-2/TRBV6-3	TRBJ2-7	-	few	TGTGCCAGCGCCCAGGGAATCTACGAGCAGTACTTC	CASAQGIYEQYF
TRBV12-3/TRBV12-4	TRBJ1-5	-	few	TGTGCCAGCAGGAACAGCGATCAGCCCCAGCATTTT	CASRNSDQPQHF
TRBV3-1	TRBJ1-1	-	few	TGTGCCAGCAGCCGGACAGCGAACACTGAAGCTTTCTTT	CASSRTANTEAFF
TRBV7-2	TRBJ2-6	-	-	TGTGCCAGCAGCTTAGAAAGCCTCTCTGGGGCCAACGTCCTGACTTTC	CASSLESLSGANVLTF